This is a list of T cell receptor beta chains from one sample in a study of blood T cell repertoires in COVID-19. This table comes from immunoSEQ multiplex PCR, and its TCRdb copy is limited to in-frame clones, with some not included. Counted here are 60,000 to 65,000 clones, around 84% occurring once; the ten biggest clones make up approximately 5.6%. Sequenced material: peripheral blood. The origin of the receptors is a woman aged 55 to 70 with acute or convalescent COVID-19. The conserved cysteine and the conserved F or W are not part of the CDR3 here. A D gene is named only where the DNA matches it firmly.

j_call	d_call	v_call	cdr3_aa
TRBJ2-2	NA	TRBV9	ASGRVLNTGELF
TRBJ1-2	NA	TRBV11-2	ASSPSTRSYT
TRBJ1-1	TRBD1	TRBV7-8	ASSLAGTGKWTEAF
TRBJ1-1	TRBD1	TRBV5-1	ASSQSTGGNTEAF
TRBJ1-4	TRBD1	TRBV3-1/TRBV3-2	ASSLTTGVRATNEKLF
TRBJ1-4	NA	TRBV20-1	SASEGLLNEKLF
TRBJ2-3	TRBD2	TRBV10-3	AISDQRGGLHTQY
TRBJ1-2	TRBD1	TRBV5-5	ASSFEGQAANYGYT
TRBJ2-5	NA	TRBV5-6	ASSLRYRAVTQY
TRBJ1-1	NA	TRBV27	ASRLELNTEAF
TRBJ1-2	NA	TRBV9	ASSPNFNYGYT
TRBJ2-7	TRBD1	TRBV2	ASNDRGPSYEQY
TRBJ1-3	TRBD1	TRBV2	ASRDRASGNTIY
TRBJ1-2	TRBD1	TRBV4-1	ASRGTGGASGYT
TRBJ1-1	NA	TRBV5-1	ASSLDMQGTEAF
TRBJ1-1	NA	TRBV5-1	ASTRGGGITEAF
TRBJ2-1	NA	TRBV5-1	ASSLDGWGAYNEQF
TRBJ1-5	NA	TRBV6-5	ASTSGGVSNQPQH
TRBJ2-7	NA	TRBV14	ASSRGLANYEQY
TRBJ2-7	TRBD1	TRBV6-5	ASSSRGNEQY
TRBJ2-2	NA	TRBV5-1	ASRYSGATGELF
TRBJ1-3	TRBD1	TRBV9	ASSASGTGGSGNTIY
TRBJ1-1	NA	TRBV20-1	SASAPGVNTEAF
TRBJ1-2	TRBD1	TRBV5-1	ASSPTPGQGTNGYT
TRBJ1-6	TRBD1	TRBV5-6	ASSALLRQGGDSPLH
TRBJ2-7	NA	TRBV19	ASSIDGGPYEQY
TRBJ2-2	TRBD1	TRBV5-1	ASSLGDRRNTGELF
TRBJ1-1	NA	TRBV19	ASSTVGGSTEAF
TRBJ1-2	NA	TRBV5-1	ASSVTDGNYGYT
TRBJ1-5	NA	TRBV6-5	ASSSPGQVQPQH
TRBJ1-4	TRBD1	TRBV3-1/TRBV3-2	ASSHGSGTGEKLF
TRBJ1-4	TRBD1	TRBV10-1	ASTRGDRGRTNEKLF
TRBJ1-1	TRBD1	TRBV4-1	ASSQGQGNTEAF
TRBJ2-3	NA	TRBV19	ASSAGWVGLTDTQY
TRBJ1-1	NA	TRBV14	ASSQGGASISAF
TRBJ1-1	NA	TRBV9	ASSVGRRGYTEAF
TRBJ2-7	NA	TRBV21-1	ASSNRDRGTDYEQY
TRBJ2-5	TRBD2	TRBV14	ASSQGITSGGLQETQY
TRBJ1-4	NA	TRBV21-1	ASITRSFTGDRASFATNEKLF
TRBJ1-3	NA	TRBV6-5	ASSSGYAGNTIY
TRBJ1-6	TRBD1	TRBV19	ASSELPGQGYSPLH
TRBJ2-7	TRBD2	TRBV29-1	SVGGRGYEQY
TRBJ2-5	NA	TRBV19	ASGSRGRQETQY
TRBJ2-3	TRBD2	TRBV27	ASSLQRGGSRDTQY
TRBJ1-5	NA	TRBV6-6	ASEGGGMPQH
TRBJ1-5	TRBD1	TRBV6-5	ASSITGEPQH